This entry describes one T cell receptor beta chain. The entry originates in a study of OX40 agonist ivuxolimab in advanced cancers. Study overall: The study treated patients with ivuxolimab, an agonistic anti-OX40 (CD134) antibody. Patients with hepatocellular carcinoma, melanoma, renal cell or head and neck cancer made up the dose-escalation patients. In this trial design, patients received ivuxolimab intravenously at 0.01 to 10 mg/kg every 2 weeks.

Sequencing used immunoSEQ multiplex PCR; TCRdb keeps in-frame clones, though not all of them. The sample lists about 20,000 clones; around 85% were seen once. This CDR3 comprises 16 residues. V lost 1 base and J 0 bases, leaving 10 bases between the germline ends. CDR1 and CDR2 from the germline V gene are LGHNA and YNFKEQ. The rearrangement uses TRBV4-2 and TRBJ2-1; D is unclear. This sample comprised CD4+ or CD8+ T cells sorted from blood, obtained in a trial of the OX40 agonist ivuxolimab. This receptor was identified in an adult with an advanced solid tumor such as melanoma, head and neck, liver or kidney cancer. The CDR3: CASSQGWSSSYNEQFF. CDR3 DNA sequence: TGTGCCAGCAGCCAAGGTTGGTCCAGCTCCTACAATGAGCAGTTCTTC.